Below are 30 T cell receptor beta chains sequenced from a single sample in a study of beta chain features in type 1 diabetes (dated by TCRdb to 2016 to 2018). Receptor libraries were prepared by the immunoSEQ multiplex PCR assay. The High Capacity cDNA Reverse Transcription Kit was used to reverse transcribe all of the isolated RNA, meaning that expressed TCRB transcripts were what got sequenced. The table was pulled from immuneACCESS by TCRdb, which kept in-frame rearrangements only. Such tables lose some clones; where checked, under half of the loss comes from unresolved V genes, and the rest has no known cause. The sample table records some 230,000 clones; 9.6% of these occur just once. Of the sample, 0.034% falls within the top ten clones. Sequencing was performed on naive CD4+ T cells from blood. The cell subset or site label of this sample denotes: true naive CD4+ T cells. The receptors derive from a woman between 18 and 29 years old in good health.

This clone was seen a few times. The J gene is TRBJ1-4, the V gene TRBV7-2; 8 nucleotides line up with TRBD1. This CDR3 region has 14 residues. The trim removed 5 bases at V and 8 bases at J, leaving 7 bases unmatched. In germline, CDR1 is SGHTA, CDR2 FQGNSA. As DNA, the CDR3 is TGTGCCAGCAGCCTCGGACAGGGTAGGGAAAAACTGTTTTTT. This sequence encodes CASSLGQGREKLFF.

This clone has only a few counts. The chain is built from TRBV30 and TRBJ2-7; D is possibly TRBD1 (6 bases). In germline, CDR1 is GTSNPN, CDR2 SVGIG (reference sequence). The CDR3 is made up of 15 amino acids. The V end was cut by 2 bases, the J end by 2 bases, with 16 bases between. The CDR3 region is CAWSLDSSFPYEQYF. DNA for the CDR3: TGTGCCTGGAGTCTGGACAGCTCATTTCCCTACGAGCAGTACTTC.

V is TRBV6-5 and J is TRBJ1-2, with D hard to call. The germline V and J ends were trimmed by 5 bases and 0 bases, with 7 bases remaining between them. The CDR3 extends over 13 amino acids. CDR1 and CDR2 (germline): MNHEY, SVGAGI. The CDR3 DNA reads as TGTGCCAGCAGTATCGGGTCTAACTATGGCTACACCTTC. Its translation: CASSIGSNYGYTF.

CDR3 region: CASSFKGSEPEQFF. CDR3 coding DNA: TGTGCCAGCAGCTTTAAGGGGTCCGAGCCTGAGCAGTTCTTC. The chain uses TRBV7-2 and TRBJ2-1; D might be TRBD1 (5 bases). The CDR3 runs to 14 residues. Between the trimmed V and J ends, which lost 3 bases and 9 bases, there was a span of 15 bases. Germline CDR1 SGHTA, CDR2 FQGNSA.

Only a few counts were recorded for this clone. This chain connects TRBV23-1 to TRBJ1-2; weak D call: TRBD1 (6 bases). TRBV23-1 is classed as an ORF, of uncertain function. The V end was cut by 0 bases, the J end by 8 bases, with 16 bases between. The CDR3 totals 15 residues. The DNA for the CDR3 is TGCGCCAGCAGTCAATCTCCGTGGGGTCAGGGGGGCTACACCTTC. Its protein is CASSQSPWGQGGYTF.

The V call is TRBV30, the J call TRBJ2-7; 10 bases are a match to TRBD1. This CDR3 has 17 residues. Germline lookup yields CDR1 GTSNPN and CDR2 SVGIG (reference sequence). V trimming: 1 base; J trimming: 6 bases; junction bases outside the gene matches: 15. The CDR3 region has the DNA TGTGCCTGGAGTGGGACGGGACAGGGGAGTTGGGCCGGCGAGCAGTACTTC. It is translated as CAWSGTGQGSWAGEQYF.

The CDR3 sequence: CASSLSDRVTEAFF. CDR3 in DNA: TGTGCCAGCTCCCTCTCGGACAGGGTGACTGAAGCTTTCTTT. The chain recombines TRBV18 with TRBJ1-1, with 8 bases matching TRBD1. This CDR3 comprises 14 residues. The V and J ends lost 6 bases and 5 bases, in that order; junction bases with no gene match: 8. Germline CDR1 and CDR2: KGHSH and LQKENI.

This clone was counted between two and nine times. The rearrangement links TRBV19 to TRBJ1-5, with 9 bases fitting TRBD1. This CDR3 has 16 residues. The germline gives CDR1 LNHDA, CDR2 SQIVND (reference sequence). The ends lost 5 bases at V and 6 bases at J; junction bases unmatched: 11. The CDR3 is CASSPQQGAVRQPQHF. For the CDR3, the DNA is TGTGCCAGTAGTCCACAACAGGGGGCGGTTCGTCAGCCCCAGCATTTT.

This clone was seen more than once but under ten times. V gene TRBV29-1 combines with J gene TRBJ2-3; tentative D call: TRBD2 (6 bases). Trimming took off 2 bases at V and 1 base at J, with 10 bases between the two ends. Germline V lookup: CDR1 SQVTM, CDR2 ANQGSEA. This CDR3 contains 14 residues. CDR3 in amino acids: CSVERGLGTDTQYF. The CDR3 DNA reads TGCAGCGTTGAAAGGGGACTTGGCACAGATACGCAGTATTTT.

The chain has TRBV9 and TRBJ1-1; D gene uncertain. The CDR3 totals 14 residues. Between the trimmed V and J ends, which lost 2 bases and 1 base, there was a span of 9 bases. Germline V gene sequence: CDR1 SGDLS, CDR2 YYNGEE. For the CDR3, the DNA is TGTGCCAGCAGCGTGTCAGGTGGGAACACTGAAGCTTTCTTT. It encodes CASSVSGGNTEAFF.

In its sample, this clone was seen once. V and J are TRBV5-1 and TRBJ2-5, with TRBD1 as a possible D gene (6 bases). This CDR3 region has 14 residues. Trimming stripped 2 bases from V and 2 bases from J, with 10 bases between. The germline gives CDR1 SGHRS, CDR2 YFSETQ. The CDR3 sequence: CASSFEGVQETQYF. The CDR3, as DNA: TGCGCCAGCAGCTTCGAGGGGGTACAAGAGACCCAGTACTTC.

In DNA form, the CDR3 reads TGTGCCAGCAGTTACTCCAGGGTTGCTGGGGCCAACGTCCTGACTTTC. It is translated as CASSYSRVAGANVLTF. This chain uses TRBV6-5 with TRBJ2-6; D perhaps matches TRBD1 (5 bases). The CDR3 loop spans 16 amino acids. Per germline, CDR1 MNHEY and CDR2 SVGAGI. The V end was cut by 0 bases, the J end by 2 bases, with 8 bases between.

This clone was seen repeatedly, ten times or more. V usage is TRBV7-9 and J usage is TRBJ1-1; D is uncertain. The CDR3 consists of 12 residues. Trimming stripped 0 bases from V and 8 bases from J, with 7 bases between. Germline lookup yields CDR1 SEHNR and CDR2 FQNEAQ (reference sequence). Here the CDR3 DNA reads TGTGCCAGCAGCTTAGCTGGCGGGGAAGCTTTCTTT. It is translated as CASSLAGGEAFF.

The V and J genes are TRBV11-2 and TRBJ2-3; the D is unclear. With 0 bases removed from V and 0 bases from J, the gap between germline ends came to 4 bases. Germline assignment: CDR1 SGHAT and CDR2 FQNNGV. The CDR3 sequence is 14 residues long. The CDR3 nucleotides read TGTGCCAGCAGCTTAGATATTAGCACAGATACGCAGTATTTT. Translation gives CASSLDISTDTQYF.

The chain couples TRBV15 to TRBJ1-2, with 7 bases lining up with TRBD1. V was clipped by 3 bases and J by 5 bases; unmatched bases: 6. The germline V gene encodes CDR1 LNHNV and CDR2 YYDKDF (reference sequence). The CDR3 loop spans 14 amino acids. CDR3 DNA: TGTGCCACCAGCAGGCGGGACAGATTTTATGGCTACACCTTC. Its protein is CATSRRDRFYGYTF.

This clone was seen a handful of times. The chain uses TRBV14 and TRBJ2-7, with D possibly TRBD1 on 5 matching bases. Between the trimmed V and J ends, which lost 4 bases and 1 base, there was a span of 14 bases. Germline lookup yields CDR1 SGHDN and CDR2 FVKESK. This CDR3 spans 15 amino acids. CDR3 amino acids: CASSRSSGASYEQYF. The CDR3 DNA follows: TGTGCCAGCAGCCGGTCCTCTGGGGCATCCTACGAGCAGTACTTC.

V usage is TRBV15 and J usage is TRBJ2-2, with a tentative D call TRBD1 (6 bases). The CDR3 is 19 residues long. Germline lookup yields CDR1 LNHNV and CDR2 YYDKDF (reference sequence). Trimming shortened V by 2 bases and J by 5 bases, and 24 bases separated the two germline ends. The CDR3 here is CATSRNPLSGQGRTGELFF. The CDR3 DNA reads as TGTGCCACCAGCAGAAATCCTCTAAGTGGGCAGGGGAGAACCGGGGAGCTGTTTTTT.

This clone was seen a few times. The CDR3: CASSPQGPYTEAFF. The CDR3 nucleotides read TGTGCCAGCAGCCCACAGGGGCCGTACACTGAAGCTTTCTTT. This rearrangement joins TRBV9 to TRBJ1-1; 7 nucleotides line up with TRBD1. The germline gives CDR1 SGDLS, CDR2 YYNGEE. After removal of 4 bases from V and 3 bases from J, the junction contained 6 bases not matched to a gene. The CDR3 runs 14 residues. The full variable domain, rest sourced from reference TRBV9 and TRBJ1-1, is DSGVTQTPKHLITATGQRVTLRCSPRSGDLSVYWYQQSLDQGLQFLIQYYNGEERAKGNILERFSAQQFPDLHSELNLSSLELGDSALYFCASSPQGPYTEAFFGQGTRLTVV.

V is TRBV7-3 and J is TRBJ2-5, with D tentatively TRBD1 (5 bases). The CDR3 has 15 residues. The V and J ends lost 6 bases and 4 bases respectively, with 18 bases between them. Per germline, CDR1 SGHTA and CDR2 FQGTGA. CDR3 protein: CASSPQGLGAETQYF. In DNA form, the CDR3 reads TGTGCCAGCAGTCCGCAAGGGCTAGGGGCAGAGACCCAGTACTTC.

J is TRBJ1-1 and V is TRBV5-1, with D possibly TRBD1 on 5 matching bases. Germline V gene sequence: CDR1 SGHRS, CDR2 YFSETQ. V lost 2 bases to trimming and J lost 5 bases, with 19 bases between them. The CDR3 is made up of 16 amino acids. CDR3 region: CASSFQPGLEVTEAFF. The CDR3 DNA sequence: TGCGCCAGCAGCTTTCAACCGGGACTCGAAGTAACTGAAGCTTTCTTT.

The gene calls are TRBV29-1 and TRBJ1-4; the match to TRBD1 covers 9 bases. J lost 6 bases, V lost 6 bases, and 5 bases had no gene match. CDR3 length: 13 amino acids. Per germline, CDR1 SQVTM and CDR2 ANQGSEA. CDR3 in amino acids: CSVADRGYEKLFF. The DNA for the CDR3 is TGCAGCGTCGCGGACAGGGGTTATGAAAAACTGTTTTTT.

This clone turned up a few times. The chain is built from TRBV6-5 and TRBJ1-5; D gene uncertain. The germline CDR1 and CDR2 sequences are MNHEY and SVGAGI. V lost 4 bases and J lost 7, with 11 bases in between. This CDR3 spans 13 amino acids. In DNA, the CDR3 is TGTGCCAGCAGTTTGGGAGGAGAACAGCCCCAGCATTTT. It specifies CASSLGGEQPQHF.

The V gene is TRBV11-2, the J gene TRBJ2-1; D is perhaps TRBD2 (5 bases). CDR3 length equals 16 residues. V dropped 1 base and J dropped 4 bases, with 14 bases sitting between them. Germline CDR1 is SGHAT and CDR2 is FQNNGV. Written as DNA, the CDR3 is TGTGCCAGCAGCTTAGCTAGCCTTCCCGGTTACAATGAGCAGTTCTTC. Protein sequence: CASSLASLPGYNEQFF.

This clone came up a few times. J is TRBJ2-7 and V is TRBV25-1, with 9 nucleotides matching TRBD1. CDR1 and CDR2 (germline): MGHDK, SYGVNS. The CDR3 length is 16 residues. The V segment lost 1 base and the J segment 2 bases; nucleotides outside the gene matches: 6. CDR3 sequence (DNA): TGTGCCAGCAGTGAATCGAGACAGGGGGGAACCTACGAGCAGTACTTC. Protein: CASSESRQGGTYEQYF.

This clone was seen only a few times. CDR3 DNA: TGTGCCAGCAGCCCCCAGGGCTATGGCACAGATACGCAGTATTTT. This gives the protein CASSPQGYGTDTQYF. The V call is TRBV5-4, the J call TRBJ2-3; TRBD1 might be the D (5 bases). CDR1 and CDR2 (germline): SGHNT, YYREEE (reference sequence). This CDR3 contains 15 residues. V was trimmed by 4 bases and J by 1 base, leaving 13 bases between them.

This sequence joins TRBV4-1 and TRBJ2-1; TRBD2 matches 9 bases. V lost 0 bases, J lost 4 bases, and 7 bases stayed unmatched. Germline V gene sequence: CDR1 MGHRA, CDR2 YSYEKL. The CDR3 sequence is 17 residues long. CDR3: CASSQDPAGGPYNEQFF. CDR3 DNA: TGCGCCAGCAGCCAAGATCCAGCGGGAGGCCCGTACAATGAGCAGTTCTTC.

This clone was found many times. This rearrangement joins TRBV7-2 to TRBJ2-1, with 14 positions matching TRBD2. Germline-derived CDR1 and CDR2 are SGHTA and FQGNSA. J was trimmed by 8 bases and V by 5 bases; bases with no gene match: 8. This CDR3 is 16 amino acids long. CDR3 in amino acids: CASSGRTSGRSDEQFF. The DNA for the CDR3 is TGTGCCAGCAGCGGGCGGACTAGCGGGAGGTCGGATGAGCAGTTCTTC.

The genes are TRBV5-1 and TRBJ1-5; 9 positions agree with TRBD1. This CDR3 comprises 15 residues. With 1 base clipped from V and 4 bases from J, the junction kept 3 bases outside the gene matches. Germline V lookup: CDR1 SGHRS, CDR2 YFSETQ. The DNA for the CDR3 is TGCGCCAGCAGCTTGCGGACAGGGGATAATCAGCCCCAGCATTTT. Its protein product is CASSLRTGDNQPQHF.

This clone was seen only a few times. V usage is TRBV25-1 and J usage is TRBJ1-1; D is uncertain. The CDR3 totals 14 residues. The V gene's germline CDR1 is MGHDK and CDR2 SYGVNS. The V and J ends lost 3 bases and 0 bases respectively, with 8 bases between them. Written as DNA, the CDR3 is TGTGCCAGCAGTGACCCAAACTTGAACACTGAAGCTTTCTTT. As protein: CASSDPNLNTEAFF.

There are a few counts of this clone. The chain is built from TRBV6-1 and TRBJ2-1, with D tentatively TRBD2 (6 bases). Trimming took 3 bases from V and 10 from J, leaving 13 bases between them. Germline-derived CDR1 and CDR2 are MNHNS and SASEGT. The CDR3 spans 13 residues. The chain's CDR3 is CASSERRAGEQFF. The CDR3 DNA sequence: TGTGCCAGCAGTGAGCGACGCGCGGGGGAGCAGTTCTTC.